The T cell receptor beta chain under discussion was sequenced for a study of cytomegalovirus exposure and HLA in healthy donors listed by TCRdb under 2017. With respect to the entire study: An earlier analysis of approximately 590 of the donors reported approximately 290 Gb of sequence data and roughly 100 million unique TCR beta sequences from some 180 million T cells. Approximately 330 gigabases of sequencing data and 70 million to 95 million unique TCR sequences made up an early release that covered 500 to 650 HLA-typed donors. Among the roughly 400 genotyped donors, around 81% belonged to the genetic ancestry cluster associated with self-reported Caucasian donors. The study was designed to test whether signatures of past pathogen exposure could be identified by cataloging public T cell receptors. The T cell repertoires of several hundred subjects were profiled by immunosequencing and related to cytomegalovirus serostatus. Besides the first cohort of 500 to 700 subjects, a separate validation cohort made up of 120 different subjects was used. High-throughput TCR immunosequencing, statistical association of individual TCRs with disease status, and machine learning were combined to predict cytomegalovirus infection status. A later analysis re-analyzed previously published TCR beta repertoires from 660 or so donors and added high-resolution HLA genotyping to study TCR occurrence patterns. The later analysis used no new phenotypic data to find candidate immune exposures, relying instead on TCR beta sequences and their occurrence across donors. To decide whether each TCR beta V gene segment behaved as functional or pseudogenic, an earlier analysis of fewer than 750 of the donors relied on high-throughput TCR beta sequencing. Donor age, sex, ethnicity and CMV serostatus were compiled together with the repertoire data. A later genetic analysis took genome-wide SNP genotypes for about three fifths of the roughly 670 donors and used that subset as a discovery cohort. Every discovery cohort repertoire had been produced on one sequencing platform. HLA typing covered class I and class II loci at four-digit resolution. Typing coverage varied by locus: roughly 620-640 donors for A, B, C, DRB1 and DQB1; under 550 for DQA1; around 610 for DPA1; approximately 450 for DPB1. Because of strong linkage in the cohort, roughly five DR-DQ haplotypes were treated as single units for association and clustering. Among several hundred genotyped donors of the cohort, an average of around 240,000 unique TCR beta nucleotide sequences was sequenced per donor, of which 15% to 20% were non-productive.

Preparation of the library involved the immunoSEQ multiplex PCR assay. The multiplex PCR relied on a mix of 60 forward primers for TCR Vbeta segments and 13 reverse primers for TCR Jbeta segments. The CDR3 region of rearranged TCR beta genes was amplified from genomic DNA by a multiplex PCR assay. On the Illumina HiSeq System, the amplified TCR beta libraries were sequenced as 87-base-pair reads. The paper's processing steps were these. In a later analysis, some 80 million unique TCR beta chains were counted across the approximately 670 repertoires, and roughly 11 million of these chains were shared by at least two donors. To remove PCR and sequencing errors, raw reads were error-corrected and collapsed into unique sequences using a nearest-neighbor algorithm that merged closely related sequences. V, D and J gene segments were assigned by aligning CDR3 sequences to IMGT reference sequences. For a sequence to be retained, a match of at least six nucleotides to both a V gene segment and a J gene segment was required. A rearrangement was called productive if the CDR3 had no stop codons and remained in frame with V and J, and every other rearrangement was called non-productive. Following IMGT convention, CDR3 was defined as the stretch from the second conserved V-encoded cysteine to the conserved J-encoded phenylalanine. The earlier analysis of about 570 of the donors excluded any sequence lacking an unambiguous match to a single V gene segment. An earlier analysis of a few hundred of the donors classified V segments as functional when productive rearrangements were above 56.7% and as segregating when the standard deviation between donors was above 5%. A statistical classification framework was built to diagnose cytomegalovirus status from the catalog of TCR beta chain sequences. In a later analysis, TCR nucleotide sequences were compared against IMGT/GENE-DB human TR gene sequences so that V and J genes could be assigned. In a later analysis, CDR3 sequences and most-parsimonious VDJ recombination scenarios were assigned using the TCRdist pipeline. In a later analysis, each TCR beta chain was defined by its CDR3 amino acid sequence together with its V-gene family, and reads without a unique V-gene family were excluded. As a way to deal with suspected cross-contamination and a sequencing artifact, a later analysis dropped roughly 620 nucleotide sequences that were highly shared and had low generation probability. In a later analysis, a clonal expansion index was calculated for each public chain from normalized within-repertoire ranks of inferred template counts. In a later analysis, generation probabilities were computed with a VDJ recombination model fitted to out-of-frame rearrangements, and the resulting probabilities were checked against IGoR. Hypergeometric tests were used in a later analysis to score TCR-TCR, TCR-HLA and TCR-CMV co-occurrence, with a repertoire-size bias correction applied to the TCR pairs. A later analysis estimated false discovery rates by permuting HLA or CMV assignments 20 times. A later analysis grouped co-occurring TCRs with DBSCAN, adding TCRdist sequence similarity when clustering within HLA-allele-positive subsets. Repertoires with fewer than 30,000 or more than 120,000 public chains, plus five repertoires with anomalous nucleotide sharing, were excluded from co-occurrence clustering. TCRdb retrieved this table from immuneACCESS and kept in-frame rearrangements only. Not all clones are present; in checked studies, unresolved V genes account for under half, and no reason is known for the remainder. That table is the source of V, J and clone size, and D and trimming were worked out from the DNA. Here the sample has roughly 120,000 clones; approximately 80% occur a single time. The ten largest make up about 2.6% of the sample.

The CDR3 goes from the cysteine to the phenylalanine over 13 residues. Just CDR3 DNA is preserved here, 39 bases in frame from base 1. As encoded in the germline V gene, CDR1 is KGHSH while CDR2 is LQKENI. A distance of 7 bases separates the germline ends of V and J, which lose 3 bases and 1 base respectively. What the work shows at the level of the full study, not this receptor alone: Most TCR sequences were seen in very few donors, while some public TCRs were found in many individuals. In a later analysis, most CMV-associated TCR beta chains were found to appear HLA-restricted, with HLA associations seemingly driven largely by CMV exposure. In an earlier analysis of fewer than 750 of the donors, most TCR beta V segments were observed in productive rearrangements about 90% or about 30% of the time, broadly matching IMGT annotations. The 87-base-pair reads could not distinguish some IMGT-functional V segments, including TRBV6-2 and TRBV6-3, so those segments were excluded. At a false discovery rate of 0.05, a later analysis linked 15,000 to 20,000 TCR beta sequences to specific HLA alleles. A further reported finding was that TCR beta sequences accurately predicted the HLA-A and HLA-B alleles for most subjects in the first cohort. A later analysis found that HLA-associated TCR beta chains were more clonally expanded and had lower generation probabilities than equally common non-associated chains. Correlated functional status among segregating V segments might reflect linkage disequilibrium, but an unknown experimental factor could not be ruled out. In a later genetic analysis, fewer N-insertions in productive TCRs were reported among donors in an Asian-associated ancestry cluster than the roughly 700-donor mean. Because counts were too low, some 17 rarely observed V segments, including chromosome 9 orphons, were left out of the earlier analysis of 500 to 650 of the donors. An association between a missense DCLRE1C variant and V-gene and J-gene trimming of TCR beta chains was found in a later genetic analysis and replicated in an independent cohort. In a later analysis, TCR association rates were found to vary across HLA loci, with the most associated TCRs seen for DRB1 alleles and the fewest for HLA-C alleles. The classifier was reported to diagnose cytomegalovirus status with high specificity and sensitivity in both the original cohort and the validation cohort. For the cohort, immune exposure information was limited to CMV serostatus. Strong co-occurrence of HLA alleles, especially DR and DQ, made assigning TCR associations to individual alleles difficult. In the study, around 150 TCR beta chains were listed as associated with cytomegalovirus. A later analysis reported that several top co-occurrence clusters appeared linked to parvovirus B19, influenza, CMV and Epstein-Barr virus. The cohort was sequenced for TCR beta chains only, and without alpha or paired-chain data the features that could be detected were limited. A few of the identified cytomegalovirus-associated TCR beta chains were confirmed in vitro to be specific for cytomegalovirus antigens. Sequencing depth was assumed to be roughly uniform across donors in the presence/absence analyses, though that assumption may not hold. Because HLA typing was unavailable for some donors at each locus, only the typed subset was used in association tests. A cluster of highly shared sequence variants was judged likely to be a technical artifact of the sequencing pipeline. According to the authors, the approach could potentially be generalized to other disease states and immunological phenotypes.

In regard to this clone: Its antigen is not yet known. The input lacks base qualities; no much larger clone sits a single base away.

The cohort consisted of 600 or so healthy bone marrow donors. Cohort members were all nominally healthy when sampled, although unrecorded immune exposures were likely present. The donor tested CMV seropositive and was one of the 289 seropositive cohort members. Each donor provided a peripheral blood sample, and peripheral blood mononuclear cells were used for TCR beta sequencing. The Qiagen DNeasy Blood Extraction Kit was used to extract genomic DNA from the blood cell samples. This chain joins TRBV18 to TRBJ2-7; the D gene is perhaps TRBD1, from 6 matching bases. The sample taken for sequencing was PBMCs. The receptor's source is a woman in her 40s in good health and CMV-seropositive. CDR3 region: CASSPGQSYEQYF. The DNA sequence follows: TGTGCCAGCTCACCTGGACAGTCCTACGAGCAGTACTTC.